This T cell receptor beta chain was sequenced during a study of blood T cell repertoires in COVID-19. Sequenced by immunoSEQ multiplex PCR; TCRdb stores in-frame clones only, minus some. The sample includes 200,000 to 250,000 clones, under 95% of them seen just once. The CDR3 has 14 residues. The germline V and J ends were trimmed by 4 bases and 7 bases, with 11 bases remaining between them. CDR1 is MNHEY and CDR2 is SVGAGI in the germline V gene. The gene calls are TRBV6-5 and TRBJ1-6; the D gene is possibly TRBD1 (5 bases). The TCR comes from a young man with acute or convalescent COVID-19. The material sequenced was peripheral blood. The CDR3 DNA sequence: TGTGCCAGCAGTTCCCAGGGTGTGAATTCACCCCTCCACTTT. Encoded protein: CASSSQGVNSPLHF.